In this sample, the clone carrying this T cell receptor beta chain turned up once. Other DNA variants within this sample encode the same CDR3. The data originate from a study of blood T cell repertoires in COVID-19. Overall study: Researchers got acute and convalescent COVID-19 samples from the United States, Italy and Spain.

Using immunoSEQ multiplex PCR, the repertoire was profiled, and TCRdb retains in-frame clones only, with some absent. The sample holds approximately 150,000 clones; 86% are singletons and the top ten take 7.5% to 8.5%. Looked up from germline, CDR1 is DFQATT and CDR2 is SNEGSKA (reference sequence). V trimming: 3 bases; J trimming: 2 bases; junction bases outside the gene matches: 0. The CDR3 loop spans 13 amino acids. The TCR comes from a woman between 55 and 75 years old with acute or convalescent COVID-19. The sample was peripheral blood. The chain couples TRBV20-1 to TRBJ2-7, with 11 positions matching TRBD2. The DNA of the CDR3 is TGCAGTGCTAGTAGCGGGGGGGCCTACGAGCAGTACTTC. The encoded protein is CSASSGGAYEQYF.